This T cell receptor beta chain emerged from a study of blood T cell repertoires in COVID-19. Background on the study: The study drew acute and convalescent COVID-19 samples from the United States, Italy and Spain. The analysed material was cDNA or gDNA that came from T cells, B-cell-depleted T cells, or PBMCs.

Original methodology: The assay estimated nucleated cells by amplifying reference gene primers. Using immunoSEQ multiplex PCR, the repertoire was profiled, and TCRdb retains in-frame clones only, with some absent. V and J calls and clone size are as listed in that table; D and trimming were resolved from the DNA. Of 350,000 or so clones in the sample, 83% are singletons; the top ten hold 2.5% to 3%. Material: peripheral blood. This clonotype was obtained from a man aged 25-45 years with active or convalescent COVID-19.

The chain's CDR3 is CASSQGDPQHF. The CDR3 bases are TGTGCCAGCTCCCAGGGGGATCCCCAGCATTTT. This sequence joins TRBV6-5 and TRBJ1-5; 7 positions match TRBD1. Trimming removed 8 bases from V and 10 bases from J; junction bases left unmatched: 5. CDR3 length equals 11 residues. Germline loops: CDR1 MNHEY, CDR2 SVGAGI.